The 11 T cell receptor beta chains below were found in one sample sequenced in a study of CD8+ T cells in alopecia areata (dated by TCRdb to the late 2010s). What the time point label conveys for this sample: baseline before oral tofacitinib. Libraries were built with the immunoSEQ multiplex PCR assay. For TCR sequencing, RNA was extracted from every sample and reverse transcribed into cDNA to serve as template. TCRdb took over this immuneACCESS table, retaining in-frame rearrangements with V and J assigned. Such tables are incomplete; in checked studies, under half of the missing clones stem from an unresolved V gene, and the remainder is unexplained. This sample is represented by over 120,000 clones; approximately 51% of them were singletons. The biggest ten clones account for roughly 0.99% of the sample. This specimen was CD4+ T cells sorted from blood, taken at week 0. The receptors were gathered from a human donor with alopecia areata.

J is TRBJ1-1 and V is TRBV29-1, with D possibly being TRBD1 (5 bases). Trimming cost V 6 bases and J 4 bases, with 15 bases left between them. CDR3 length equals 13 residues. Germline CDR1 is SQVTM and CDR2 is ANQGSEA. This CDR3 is CSVVRWGSTEAFF. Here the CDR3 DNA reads TGCAGCGTCGTTAGATGGGGGTCCACTGAAGCTTTCTTT.

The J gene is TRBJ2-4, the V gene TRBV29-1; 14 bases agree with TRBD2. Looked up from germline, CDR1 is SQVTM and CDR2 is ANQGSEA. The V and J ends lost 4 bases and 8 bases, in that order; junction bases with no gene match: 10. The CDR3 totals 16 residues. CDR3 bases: TGCAGCGTTGGACCCGGGACTAGCGGGAGTCGAGACATTCAGTACTTC. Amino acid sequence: CSVGPGTSGSRDIQYF.

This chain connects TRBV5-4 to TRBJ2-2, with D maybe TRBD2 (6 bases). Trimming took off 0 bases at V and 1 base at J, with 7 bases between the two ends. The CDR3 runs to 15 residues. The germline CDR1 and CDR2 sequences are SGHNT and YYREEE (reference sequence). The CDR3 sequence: CASSLAGRNTGELFF. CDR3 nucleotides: TGTGCCAGCAGCTTGGCCGGGAGGAACACCGGGGAGCTGTTTTTT.

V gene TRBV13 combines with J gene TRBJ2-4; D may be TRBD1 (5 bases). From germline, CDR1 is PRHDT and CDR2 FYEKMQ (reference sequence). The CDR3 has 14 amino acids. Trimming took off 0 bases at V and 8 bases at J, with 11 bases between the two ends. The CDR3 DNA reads TGTGCCAGCAGCTTAGGCAGGGCCCTGGACATTCAGTACTTC. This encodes CASSLGRALDIQYF.

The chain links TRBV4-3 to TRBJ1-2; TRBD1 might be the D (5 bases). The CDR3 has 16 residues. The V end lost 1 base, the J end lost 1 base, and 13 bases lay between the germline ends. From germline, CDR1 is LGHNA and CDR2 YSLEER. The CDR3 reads CASSQVGAPFNYGYTF. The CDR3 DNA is TGCGCCAGCAGCCAAGTTGGGGCTCCTTTTAACTATGGCTACACCTTC.

Here the CDR3 DNA reads TGTGCCAGCAGCCTTAGCGGGAGTTCCTACAATGAGCAGTTCTTC. This codes for CASSLSGSSYNEQFF. This rearrangement joins TRBV5-4 to TRBJ2-1; 9 bases are shared with TRBD2. Unmatched junction bases numbered 3, after V lost 4 bases and J lost 1 base. The CDR3 sequence is 15 residues long. Germline assignment: CDR1 SGHNT and CDR2 YYREEE (reference sequence).

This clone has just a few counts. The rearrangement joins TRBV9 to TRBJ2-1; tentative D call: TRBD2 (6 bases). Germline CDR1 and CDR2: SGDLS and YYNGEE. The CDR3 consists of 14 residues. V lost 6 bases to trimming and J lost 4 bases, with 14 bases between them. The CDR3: CASTRDLLYNEQFF. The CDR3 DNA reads TGTGCCAGCACCCGGGACTTGTTGTACAATGAGCAGTTCTTC.

The DNA of the CDR3 is TGTGCCAGCAGTTTTAGTCGACAGAATCCGAACACTGAAGCTTTCTTT. Amino acid sequence: CASSFSRQNPNTEAFF. This chain links TRBV28 with TRBJ1-1, with D possibly matching TRBD1 (5 bases). Germline CDR1 is MDHEN and CDR2 is SYDVKM. The CDR3 consists of 16 residues. V was clipped by 3 bases and J by 1 base, with 15 bases between them.

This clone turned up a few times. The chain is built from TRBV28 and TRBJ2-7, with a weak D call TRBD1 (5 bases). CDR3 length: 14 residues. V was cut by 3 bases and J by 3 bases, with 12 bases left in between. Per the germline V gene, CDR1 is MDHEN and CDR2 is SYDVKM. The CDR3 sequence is CASSLGQEFYEQYF. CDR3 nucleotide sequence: TGTGCCAGCAGTTTGGGGCAGGAGTTCTACGAGCAGTACTTC.

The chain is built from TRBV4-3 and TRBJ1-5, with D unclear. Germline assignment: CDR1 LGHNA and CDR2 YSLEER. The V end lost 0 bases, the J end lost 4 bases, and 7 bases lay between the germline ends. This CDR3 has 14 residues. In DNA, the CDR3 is TGCGCCAGCAGCCAAGATCCGAGGAATCAGCCCCAGCATTTT. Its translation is CASSQDPRNQPQHF.

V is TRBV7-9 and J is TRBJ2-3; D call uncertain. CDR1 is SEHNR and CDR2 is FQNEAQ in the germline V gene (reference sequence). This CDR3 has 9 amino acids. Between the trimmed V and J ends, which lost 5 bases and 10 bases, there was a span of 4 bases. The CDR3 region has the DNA TGTGCCAGCAGCCCGCCGCAGTATTTT. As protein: CASSPPQYF.